This TCR beta chain was observed in a study of cytomegalovirus exposure and HLA in healthy donors. Points from the study as a whole: Later work found most CMV-associated TCR beta chains apparently HLA-restricted. Using the classifier, cytomegalovirus status was reportedly diagnosed with high specificity and sensitivity.

There are a few counts of this clone. Antigen: not known. Germline V gives CDR1 MDHEN, CDR2 SYDVKM. V was clipped by 10 bases and J by 0 bases, with 18 bases between them. The CDR3 runs 15 residues. The PCR ran on 60 Vbeta and 13 Jbeta primers. Profiled with immunoSEQ multiplex PCR; TCRdb holds only in-frame clones, not every one. The data hold about 160,000 clones, with 65% to 80% observed a single time. It was healthy bone marrow donors who served as donors. This receptor was identified in a man in his forties in good health and CMV-seronegative. This chain connects TRBV28 to TRBJ1-2; the D gene is possibly TRBD1 (5 bases). The sample comprised PBMCs. CDR3 DNA: TGTGCCATCAGGCGCCAGGGCTCGTCTAACTATGGCTACACCTTC. Translation gives CAIRRQGSSNYGYTF.